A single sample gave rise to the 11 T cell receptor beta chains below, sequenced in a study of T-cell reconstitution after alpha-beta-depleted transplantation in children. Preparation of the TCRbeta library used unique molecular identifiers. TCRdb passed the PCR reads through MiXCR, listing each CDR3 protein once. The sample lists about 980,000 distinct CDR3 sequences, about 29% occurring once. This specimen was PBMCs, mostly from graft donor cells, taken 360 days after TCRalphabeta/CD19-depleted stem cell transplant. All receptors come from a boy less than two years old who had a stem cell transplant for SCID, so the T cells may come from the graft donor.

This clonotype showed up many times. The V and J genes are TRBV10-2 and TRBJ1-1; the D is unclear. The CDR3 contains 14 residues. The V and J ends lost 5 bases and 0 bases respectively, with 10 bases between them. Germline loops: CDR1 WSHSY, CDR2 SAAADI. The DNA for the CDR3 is TGCGCCAGCAGTTGGGCCCGGATGAACACTGAAGCTTTCTTT. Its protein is CASSWARMNTEAFF.

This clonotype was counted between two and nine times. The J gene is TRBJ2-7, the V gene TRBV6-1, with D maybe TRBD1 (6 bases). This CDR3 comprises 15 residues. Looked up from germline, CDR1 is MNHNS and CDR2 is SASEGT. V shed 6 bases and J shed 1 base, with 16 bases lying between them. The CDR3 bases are TGTGCCAGCAGACCACAGGGATTTAAATCCTACGAGCAGTACTTC. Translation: CASRPQGFKSYEQYF.

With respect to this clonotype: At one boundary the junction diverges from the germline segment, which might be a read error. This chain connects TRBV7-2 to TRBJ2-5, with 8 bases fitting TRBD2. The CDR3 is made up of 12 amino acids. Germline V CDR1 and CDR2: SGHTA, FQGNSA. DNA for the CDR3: TGTGCCAGCAGCTTAAGGCTAGCGGGCCCACGCTTC. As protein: CASSLRLAGPRF. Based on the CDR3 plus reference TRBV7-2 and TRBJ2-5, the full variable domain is GAGVSQSPSNKVTEKGKDVELRCDPISGHTALYWYRQSLGQGLEFLIYFQGNSAPDKSGLPSDRFSAERTGGSVSTLTIQRTQQEDSAVYLCASSLRLAGPRFGPGTRLLVL.

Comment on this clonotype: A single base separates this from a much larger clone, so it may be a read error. The chain's CDR3 is CATGTASYEQYF. The DNA for the CDR3 is TGTGCCACCGGGACAGCCTCCTACGAGCAGTACTTC. The chain uses TRBV24-1 and TRBJ2-7, with 7 positions matching TRBD1. This CDR3 is built from 12 residues. The germline gives CDR1 KGHDR, CDR2 SFDVKD. V was clipped by 9 bases and J by 0 bases; unmatched bases: 1.

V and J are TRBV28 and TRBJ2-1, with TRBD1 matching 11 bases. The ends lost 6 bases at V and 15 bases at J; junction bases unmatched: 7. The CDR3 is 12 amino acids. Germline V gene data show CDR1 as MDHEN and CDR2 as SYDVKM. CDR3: CASSPGQGGRFF. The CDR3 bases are TGTGCCAGCAGCCCGGGACAGGGGGGACGGTTCTTC.

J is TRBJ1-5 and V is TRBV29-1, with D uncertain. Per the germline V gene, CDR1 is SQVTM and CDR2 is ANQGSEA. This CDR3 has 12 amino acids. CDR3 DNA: TGCAGTGCCCGTCTTAATAATCAGCCCCAGCATTTT. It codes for CSARLNNQPQHF.

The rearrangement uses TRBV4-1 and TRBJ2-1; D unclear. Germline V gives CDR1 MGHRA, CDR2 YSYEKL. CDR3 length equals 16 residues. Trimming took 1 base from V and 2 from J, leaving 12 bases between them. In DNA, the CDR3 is TGCGCCAGCAGCCAAGGTGTGGACGGCGCCTACAATGAGCAGTTCTTC. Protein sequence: CASSQGVDGAYNEQFF.

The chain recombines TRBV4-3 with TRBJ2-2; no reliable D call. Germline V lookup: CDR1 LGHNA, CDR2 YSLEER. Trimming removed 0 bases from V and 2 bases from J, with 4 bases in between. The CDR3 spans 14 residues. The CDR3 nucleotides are TGCGCCAGCAGCCAAGACTACAACACCGGGGAGCTGTTTTTT. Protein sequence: CASSQDYNTGELFF.

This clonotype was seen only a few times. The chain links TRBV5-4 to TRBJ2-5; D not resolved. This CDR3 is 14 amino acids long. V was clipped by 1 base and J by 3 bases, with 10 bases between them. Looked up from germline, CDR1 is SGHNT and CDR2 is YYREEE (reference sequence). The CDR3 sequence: CASSLSGSKETQYF. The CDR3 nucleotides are TGTGCCAGCAGCTTGTCGGGTAGCAAAGAGACCCAGTACTTC.

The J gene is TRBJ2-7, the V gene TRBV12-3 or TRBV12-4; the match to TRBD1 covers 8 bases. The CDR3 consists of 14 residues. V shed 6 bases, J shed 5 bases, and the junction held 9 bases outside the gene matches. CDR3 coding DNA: TGTGCCAGCAGCCAGGGACAGGCCCCCCACGAGCAGTACTTC. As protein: CASSQGQAPHEQYF.

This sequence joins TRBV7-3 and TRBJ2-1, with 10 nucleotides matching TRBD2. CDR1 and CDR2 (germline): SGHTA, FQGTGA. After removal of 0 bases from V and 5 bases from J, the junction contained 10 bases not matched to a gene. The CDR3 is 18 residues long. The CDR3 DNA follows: TGTGCCAGCAGCTTAACAGGGGTACTAGCGGGGAGAGACAATGAGCAGTTCTTC. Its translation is CASSLTGVLAGRDNEQFF.